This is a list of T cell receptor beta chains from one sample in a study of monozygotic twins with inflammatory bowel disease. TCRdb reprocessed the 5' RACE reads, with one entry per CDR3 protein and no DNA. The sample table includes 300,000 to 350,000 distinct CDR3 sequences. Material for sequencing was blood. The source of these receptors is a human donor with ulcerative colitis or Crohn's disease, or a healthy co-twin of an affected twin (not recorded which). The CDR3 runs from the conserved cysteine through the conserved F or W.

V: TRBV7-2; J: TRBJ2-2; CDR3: CASSQLAGGPTGELFF
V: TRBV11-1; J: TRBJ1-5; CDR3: CASSPNLDQPQHF
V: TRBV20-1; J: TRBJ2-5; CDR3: CSANIRGETQYF
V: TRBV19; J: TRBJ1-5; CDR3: CASTQTGSNQPQHF
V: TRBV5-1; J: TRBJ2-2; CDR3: CASSTGLAGAPGELFF
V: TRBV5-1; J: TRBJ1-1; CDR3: CASSVGAADTEAFF
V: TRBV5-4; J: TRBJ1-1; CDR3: CASSLGVLGRGTEAFF
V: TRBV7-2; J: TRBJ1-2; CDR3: CASSFAGIGYTF
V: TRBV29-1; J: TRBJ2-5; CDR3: CSNIAGAETQYF
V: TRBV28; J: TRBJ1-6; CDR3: CASSFPDRRDSPLHF
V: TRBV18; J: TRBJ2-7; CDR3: CASSPTGSVISYEQYF
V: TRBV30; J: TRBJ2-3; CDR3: CAWSVGPGRDTQYF
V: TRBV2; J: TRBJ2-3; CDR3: CASSRGGKTDTQYF
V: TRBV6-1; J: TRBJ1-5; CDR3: CASSERGRVGQPQHF
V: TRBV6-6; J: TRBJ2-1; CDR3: CASRIGTSFNEQFF
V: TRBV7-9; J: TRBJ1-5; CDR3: CASSRTGNGQPQHF
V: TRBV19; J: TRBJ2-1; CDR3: CASSIFLGQNNEQFF
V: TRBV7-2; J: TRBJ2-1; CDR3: CASSQARGPEGFF
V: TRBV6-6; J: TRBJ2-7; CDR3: CASSYSQGQGSLLF
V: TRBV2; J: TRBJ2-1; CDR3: CASSPRSGTRGINEQFF
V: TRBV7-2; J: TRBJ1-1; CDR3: CASSLAHRVGNTEAFF
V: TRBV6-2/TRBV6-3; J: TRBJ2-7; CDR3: CASSEFPGSGAGEQYF
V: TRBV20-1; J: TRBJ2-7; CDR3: CSASSGMSSYEQYF
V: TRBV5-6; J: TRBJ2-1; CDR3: CASSFASPYNEQFF